These T cell receptor beta chains were read from a single sample in a study of T cell repertoires in cytomegalovirus infection. TCRdb re-analysed the reads in MiXCR, keeping a single row per CDR3 protein. This table has more than 75,000 distinct CDR3 sequences, about 29% appearing once. These receptors' antigens are unknown. Here the sequenced sample was CD8+ T cells from cultured PBMCs, taken from culture after CMV antigen stimulation. These TCRs come from a human donor in good health (CMV status not recorded). Some clones in this sample may be carry-over from other donors' samples. The CDR3 runs from the conserved cysteine through the conserved F or W. The D gene is left open where the match is weak. Clone size appears in some rows only: once, few, many, or a class for an expanded clone.

CDR3	DNA	D	J	V	size
CASRRTGELFF	TGTGCCAGCAGAAGAACCGGGGAGCTGTTTTTT	NA	TRBJ2-2	TRBV7-9	NA
CASIGMNTEAFF	TGTGCCAGCATCGGCATGAACACTGAAGCTTTCTTT	NA	TRBJ1-1	TRBV6-1	NA
CASSAWVGADSPLHF	TGTGCCAGCAGCGCCTGGGTAGGGGCTGATTCACCCCTCCACTTT	NA	TRBJ1-6	TRBV7-9	few
CASSPSGYEQYF	TGTGCCAGCAGCCCCTCAGGGTACGAGCAGTACTTC	NA	TRBJ2-7	TRBV7-2	many
CASSWAGQNYGYTF	TGTGCCAGCAGCTGGGCTGGGCAGAACTATGGCTACACCTTC	NA	TRBJ1-2	TRBV4-2	NA
CASSLWPGTSPLHF	TGTGCCAGCAGTTTATGGCCGGGGACTTCACCCCTCCACTTT	NA	TRBJ1-6	TRBV27	NA
CASSTGTGGTEAFF	TGTGCCAGCAGTACCGGGACAGGGGGGACTGAAGCTTTCTTT	TRBD1	TRBJ1-1	TRBV6-2/TRBV6-3	NA
CASTMGQGGEQYF	TGTGCCAGCACTATGGGACAGGGAGGTGAGCAGTACTTC	TRBD1	TRBJ2-7	TRBV6-2/TRBV6-3	NA
CSARALAAYEGYTF	TGCAGTGCTAGAGCCCTAGCTGCTTATGAGGGCTACACCTTC	NA	TRBJ1-2	TRBV20-1	NA
CASSLLWRGGEQFF	TGCGCCAGCAGCTTGTTATGGCGGGGCGGTGAGCAGTTCTTC	NA	TRBJ2-1	TRBV5-1	NA
CASRLSNGELFF	TGTGCCAGCAGATTAAGCAACGGGGAGCTGTTTTTT	NA	TRBJ2-2	TRBV6-5	NA
CASSLRDQETQYF	TGTGCCAGCAGCCTGAGGGACCAAGAGACCCAGTACTTC	NA	TRBJ2-5	TRBV5-3	NA
CASSFDLGAVDTQYF	TGCGCCAGCAGCTTTGATTTGGGGGCCGTGGATACGCAGTATTTT	NA	TRBJ2-3	TRBV5-1	NA
CATSRVGTDGLGEKLFF	TGTGCCACCAGCAGAGTAGGGACAGACGGTCTAGGTGAAAAACTGTTTTTT	TRBD1	TRBJ1-4	TRBV15	NA
CASSEDVFTEAFF	TGTGCCAGCAGTGAGGACGTTTTTACTGAAGCTTTCTTT	NA	TRBJ1-1	TRBV25-1	NA
CSARWDGSYEQYF	TGCAGTGCTAGGTGGGACGGCTCCTACGAGCAGTACTTC	NA	TRBJ2-7	TRBV20-1	NA
CASSQDRQGTMNTEAFF	TGTGCCAGCAGCCAAGATCGGCAGGGGACTATGAACACTGAAGCTTTCTTT	NA	TRBJ1-1	TRBV4-2	few
CASSVGDYNEQFF	TGTGCCAGCAGCGTGGGAGACTACAATGAGCAGTTCTTC	NA	TRBJ2-1	TRBV9	NA
CASSLESYGYTF	TGTGCCAGCAGCTTAGAGTCCTATGGCTACACCTTC	NA	TRBJ1-2	TRBV7-2	NA
CASSVPGEAYEQYF	TGTGCCAGCAGCGTACCAGGGGAAGCCTACGAGCAGTACTTC	NA	TRBJ2-7	TRBV7-8	few
CASSYRPSYNEQFF	TGTGCCAGCAGCTACAGACCATCCTACAATGAGCAGTTCTTC	NA	TRBJ2-1	TRBV7-6	few
CSADSDNSNYGYTF	TGCAGTGCAGACTCGGACAATTCTAACTATGGCTACACCTTC	NA	TRBJ1-2	TRBV20-1	NA
CASSLIEGQTQYF	TGTGCCAGCAGCTTAATTGAGGGACAGACCCAGTACTTC	NA	TRBJ2-5	TRBV7-6	few
CASSYVSDTQYF	TGTGCCAGCAGCTACGTGTCAGATACGCAGTATTTT	NA	TRBJ2-3	TRBV2	NA
CASGQTGPSNGYTF	TGTGCCAGCGGTCAGACAGGGCCATCAAATGGCTACACCTTC	TRBD1	TRBJ1-2	TRBV6-6	NA